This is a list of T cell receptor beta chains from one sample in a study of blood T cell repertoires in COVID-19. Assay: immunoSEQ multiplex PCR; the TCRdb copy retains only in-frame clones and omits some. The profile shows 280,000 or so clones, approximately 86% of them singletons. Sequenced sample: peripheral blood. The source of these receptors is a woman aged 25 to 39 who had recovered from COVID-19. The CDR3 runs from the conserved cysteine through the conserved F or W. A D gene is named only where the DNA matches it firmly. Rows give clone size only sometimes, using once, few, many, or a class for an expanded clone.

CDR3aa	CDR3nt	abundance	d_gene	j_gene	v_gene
CASSPTTPGLAGGYNEQFF	TGTGCCAGCTCACCTACGACCCCTGGACTAGCGGGAGGCTACAATGAGCAGTTCTTC	once	TRBD2	TRBJ2-1	TRBV18
CASSPRDRGRETQYF	TGTGCCAGCAGCCCCCGGGACAGGGGTAGAGAGACCCAGTACTTC	-	TRBD1	TRBJ2-5	TRBV3-1/TRBV3-2
CASSLGGAEAFF	TGTGCCAGCAGCTTAGGGGGAGCTGAAGCTTTCTTT	-	-	TRBJ1-1	TRBV13
CASSLTGTGEQPQHF	TGTGCCAGCAGCCTGACCGGGACAGGGGAACAGCCCCAGCATTTT	-	TRBD1	TRBJ1-5	TRBV4-2
CSASKAGASPSYEQYF	TGCAGTGCTAGTAAGGCAGGGGCCAGTCCCTCCTACGAGCAGTACTTC	-	-	TRBJ2-7	TRBV20-1
CASSLGGRASYNEQFF	TGTGCCAGCAGCTTAGGGGGGCGGGCGAGCTACAATGAGCAGTTCTTC	-	-	TRBJ2-1	TRBV11-3
CASSPGQGNEKLFF	TGTGCCAGCAGTCCCGGACAGGGGAATGAAAAACTGTTTTTT	-	TRBD1	TRBJ1-4	TRBV28
CASSFVREYGYTF	TGTGCCAGCAGTTTTGTCAGGGAATATGGCTACACCTTC	-	-	TRBJ1-2	TRBV12-3/TRBV12-4
CASRGLTGGRQPQHF	TGTGCCAGCAGGGGGCTGACAGGGGGCAGGCAGCCCCAGCATTTT	-	TRBD1	TRBJ1-5	TRBV6-5
CASSPGAGSPEKLFF	TGTGCCAGCTCACCAGGGGCAGGCTCCCCTGAAAAACTGTTTTTT	once	-	TRBJ1-4	TRBV18
CATSDSIGQGARNEQFF	TGTGCCACCAGTGATTCGATCGGACAGGGGGCGCGGAATGAGCAGTTCTTC	-	TRBD1	TRBJ2-1	TRBV24-1
CASSSFNSGRFPGELFF	TGTGCCAGCAGCTCCTTTAATAGCGGGAGGTTCCCCGGGGAGCTGTTTTTT	-	TRBD2	TRBJ2-2	TRBV28
CASSFTSGSEQYF	TGTGCCAGCAGCTTTACTAGCGGGAGCGAGCAGTACTTC	-	TRBD2	TRBJ2-7	TRBV7-6
CASSFYHEQYF	TGTGCCAGCAGTTTCTATCACGAGCAGTACTTC	-	-	TRBJ2-7	TRBV27
CASSPGATNEKLFF	TGTGCCAGCTCACCGGGAGCAACTAATGAAAAACTGTTTTTT	-	-	TRBJ1-4	TRBV18
CASSLKLGGSNEQFF	TGTGCCAGCAGTTTAAAGTTGGGGGGTAGTAATGAGCAGTTCTTC	-	-	TRBJ2-1	TRBV27
CASMGQGGETQYF	TGTGCCAGCATGGGACAGGGAGGAGAGACCCAGTACTTC	-	TRBD1	TRBJ2-5	TRBV2
CASSETGVGNEQFF	TGTGCCAGCAGTGAAACGGGAGTGGGCAATGAGCAGTTCTTC	-	-	TRBJ2-1	TRBV6-1
CASSSRELNEKLFF	TGTGCCAGCAGTTCCCGGGAACTTAATGAAAAACTGTTTTTT	-	-	TRBJ1-4	TRBV6-5
CASSTGTNYGYTF	TGTGCCAGCAGCACCGGGACAAACTATGGCTACACCTTC	-	-	TRBJ1-2	TRBV21-1
CASRDFRSGAYEQYF	TGTGCCAGCAGGGATTTTCGGAGCGGGGCCTACGAGCAGTACTTC	-	TRBD2	TRBJ2-7	TRBV2
CASSVTGISGNTIYF	TGTGCCAGTAGTGTCACAGGGATCTCTGGAAACACCATATATTTT	-	-	TRBJ1-3	TRBV19
CASSEYKEGTANEKLFF	TGTGCCAGCAGTGAATATAAGGAGGGGACAGCAAATGAAAAACTGTTTTTT	once	TRBD1	TRBJ1-4	TRBV25-1
CATSESHRESSYTF	TGTGCCACCAGTGAGTCGCACAGGGAGTCCAGCTACACCTTC	-	-	TRBJ1-2	TRBV24-1
CASGLSARDEQYF	TGTGCCAGCGGACTTTCGGCACGTGACGAGCAGTACTTC	-	-	TRBJ2-7	TRBV27
CASSHSSGAGQGYGYTF	TGTGCCAGCAGCCACTCGTCCGGAGCAGGACAGGGCTATGGCTACACCTTC	-	TRBD1	TRBJ1-2	TRBV3-1/TRBV3-2
CASSLDRGPGELFF	TGTGCCAGCAGCCTGGACAGGGGACCCGGGGAGCTGTTTTTT	-	TRBD1	TRBJ2-2	TRBV7-9
CASSPWDKSPNEQFF	TGTGCCAGCAGTCCATGGGACAAAAGTCCCAATGAGCAGTTCTTC	-	-	TRBJ2-1	TRBV5-4
CASSTVGGNTGELFF	TGTGCCAGTAGTACCGTCGGAGGGAACACCGGGGAGCTGTTTTTT	-	-	TRBJ2-2	TRBV19
CASSLLGLATYEQYF	TGTGCCAGCAGCCTCCTGGGACTAGCCACCTACGAGCAGTACTTC	-	TRBD2	TRBJ2-7	TRBV13
CASSLSYPRGGFVEAFF	TGTGCCAGCAGTTTATCGTACCCGAGGGGGGGGTTCGTCGAAGCTTTCTTT	-	-	TRBJ1-1	TRBV27
CASSSGLADTGELFF	TGTGCCAGCAGTTCCGGACTAGCGGATACCGGGGAGCTGTTTTTT	-	TRBD2	TRBJ2-2	TRBV6-2/TRBV6-3
CASSLDEGGYTF	TGCGCCAGCAGCTTGGACGAGGGAGGCTACACCTTC	few	-	TRBJ1-2	TRBV5-1
CASSQGSGSQLYGYTF	TGCGCCAGCAGCCAGGGGAGCGGGAGCCAATTATATGGCTACACCTTC	-	-	TRBJ1-2	TRBV4-1
CATSRDLGGPREAFF	TGTGCCACCAGCAGAGATCTCGGGGGGCCCCGTGAAGCTTTCTTT	once	-	TRBJ1-1	TRBV15
CASSYSQGADNEQFF	TGTGCCAGCAGTTACTCGCAGGGGGCTGACAATGAGCAGTTCTTC	-	TRBD1	TRBJ2-1	TRBV6-5
CASSSGGSGYGYTF	TGTGCCAGCAGTTCAGGGGGTTCTGGCTATGGCTACACCTTC	-	TRBD1	TRBJ1-2	TRBV6-5
CASSRTGEETQYF	TGCGCCAGCAGCCGGACAGGGGAAGAGACCCAGTACTTC	-	TRBD1	TRBJ2-5	TRBV4-1
CASSPRGLATLHF	TGTGCCAGCAGCCCCAGGGGTCTAGCAACCCTCCACTTT	-	-	TRBJ1-6	TRBV3-1/TRBV3-2
CASSSRYETVPYEQYF	TGTGCCAGCAGCTCTCGATACGAGACAGTTCCTTACGAGCAGTACTTC	-	-	TRBJ2-7	TRBV11-2
CASSPSDRVSSYEQYF	TGTGCCAGCAGCCCCTCTGACAGGGTAAGCTCCTACGAGCAGTACTTC	-	TRBD1	TRBJ2-7	TRBV3-1/TRBV3-2
CASSLDRIETQYF	TGCGCCAGCAGCTTGGACAGGATCGAGACCCAGTACTTC	-	-	TRBJ2-5	TRBV5-1
CASSHGQMNTEAFF	TGTGCCAGCAGCCACGGACAGATGAACACTGAAGCTTTCTTT	few	-	TRBJ1-1	TRBV3-1/TRBV3-2
CASSQDQGTEAFF	TGTGCCAGCAGCCAAGATCAGGGCACTGAAGCTTTCTTT	-	-	TRBJ1-1	TRBV3-1/TRBV3-2
CASGSGGSTDTQYF	TGTGCCAGTGGTAGCGGGGGTAGCACAGATACGCAGTATTTT	-	TRBD2	TRBJ2-3	TRBV28
CASSYAGLEKLFF	TGTGCCAGCAGTTATGCGGGACTTGAAAAACTGTTTTTT	-	-	TRBJ1-4	TRBV6-6
CASSFQGAHEQYF	TGTGCCAGCAGTTTTCAGGGGGCCCACGAGCAGTACTTC	-	TRBD1	TRBJ2-7	TRBV28
CASSPEAAQTAGTRYF	TGTGCCAGCTCACCAGAGGCAGCCCAGACGGCCGGGACTAGATACTTC	-	TRBD2	TRBJ2-5	TRBV18
CASRGDSSYEQYF	TGTGCCAGCAGGGGCGACAGCTCCTACGAGCAGTACTTC	-	-	TRBJ2-7	TRBV4-2
CASSLTENEKLFF	TGTGCCAGCAGTTTAACAGAGAATGAAAAACTGTTTTTT	-	-	TRBJ1-4	TRBV6-6
CASRGLEGYEQYF	TGTGCCAGCAGGGGCCTCGAGGGCTACGAGCAGTACTTC	-	-	TRBJ2-7	TRBV27
CASSLGTGSTDTQYF	TGTGCCAGCAGCTTAGGGACAGGTAGCACAGATACGCAGTATTTT	-	TRBD1	TRBJ2-3	TRBV7-9
CASSQSAQVEAFF	TGTGCCAGTAGTCAATCCGCCCAGGTCGAAGCTTTCTTT	-	-	TRBJ1-1	TRBV19
CASSADSPLEQYF	TGCGCCAGCAGTGCCGACTCTCCCCTCGAGCAGTACTTC	-	-	TRBJ2-7	TRBV10-2
CASSRLTGSAKNIQYF	TGTGCCAGCAGCCGACTTACAGGTTCAGCCAAAAACATTCAGTACTTC	-	-	TRBJ2-4	TRBV28
CATKLGADYGYTF	TGTGCCACCAAATTAGGGGCCGACTATGGCTACACCTTC	-	-	TRBJ1-2	TRBV19
CSADRRGGYTF	TGCAGCGCCGACCGGAGGGGCGGCTACACCTTC	-	-	TRBJ1-2	TRBV29-1
CSVQGTLQANYGYTF	TGCAGCGTCCAGGGGACACTTCAAGCTAACTATGGCTACACCTTC	few	-	TRBJ1-2	TRBV29-1
CAISGTGAGNTIYF	TGTGCCATCAGTGGGACAGGGGCTGGAAACACCATATATTTT	-	TRBD1	TRBJ1-3	TRBV10-3
CASSQGGGYTSGELFF	TGCGCCAGCAGCCAAGGTGGAGGCTACACGTCTGGGGAGCTGTTTTTT	-	-	TRBJ2-2	TRBV4-3